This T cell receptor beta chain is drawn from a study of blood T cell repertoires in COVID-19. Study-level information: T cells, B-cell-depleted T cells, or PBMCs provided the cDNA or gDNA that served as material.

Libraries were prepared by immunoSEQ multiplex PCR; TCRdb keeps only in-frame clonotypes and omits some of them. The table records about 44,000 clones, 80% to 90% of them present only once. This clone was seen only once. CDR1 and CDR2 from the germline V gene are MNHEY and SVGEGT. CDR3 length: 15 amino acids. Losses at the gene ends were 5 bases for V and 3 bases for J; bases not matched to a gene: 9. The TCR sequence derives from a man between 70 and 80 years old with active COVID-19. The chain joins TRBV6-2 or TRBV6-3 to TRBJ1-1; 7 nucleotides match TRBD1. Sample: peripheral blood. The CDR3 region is CASSPHRGSDTEAFF. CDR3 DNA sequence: TGTGCCAGCAGTCCCCACAGGGGTAGTGACACTGAAGCTTTCTTT.